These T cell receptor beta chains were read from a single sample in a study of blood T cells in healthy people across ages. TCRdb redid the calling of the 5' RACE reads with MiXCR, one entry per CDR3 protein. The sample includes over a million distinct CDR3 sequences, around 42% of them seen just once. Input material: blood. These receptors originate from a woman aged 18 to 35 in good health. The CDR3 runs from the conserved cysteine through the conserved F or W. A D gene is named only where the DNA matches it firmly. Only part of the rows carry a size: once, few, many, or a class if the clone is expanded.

CDR3 DNA: TGCAGTGCTCGACCCCCTGGGGACGAGCAGTACTTC
CDR3 protein: CSARPPGDEQYF
J gene: TRBJ2-7
CDR3 length: 12
V gene: TRBV20-1
D gene: -
clone size: -

CDR3 DNA: TGCAGCGTAACCCGGGGGGGAAAAGAGACCCAGTACTTC
CDR3 protein: CSVTRGGKETQYF
J gene: TRBJ2-5
CDR3 length: 13
V gene: TRBV29-1
D gene: TRBD2
clone size: -

CDR3 DNA: TGCGCCAGCAGCCAAGGGTATGAGATTGGCTACACCTTC
CDR3 protein: CASSQGYEIGYTF
J gene: TRBJ1-2
CDR3 length: 13
V gene: TRBV4-3
D gene: -
clone size: once

CDR3 DNA: TGTGCCAGCAGCCGGACTAGCGTAGGCCATGAGCAGTACTTC
CDR3 protein: CASSRTSVGHEQYF
J gene: TRBJ2-5
CDR3 length: 14
V gene: TRBV7-9
D gene: TRBD2
clone size: few

CDR3 DNA: TGTGCCAGCAGCGTTGGACTAGCGGGGGAATACGAGCAGTACTTC
CDR3 protein: CASSVGLAGEYEQYF
J gene: TRBJ2-7
CDR3 length: 15
V gene: TRBV9
D gene: TRBD2
clone size: -

CDR3 DNA: TGCAGTGCTATCTCCCGGGATACGCAGTATTTT
CDR3 protein: CSAISRDTQYF
J gene: TRBJ2-3
CDR3 length: 11
V gene: TRBV20-1
D gene: -
clone size: few

CDR3 DNA: TGCAGTGCTAGAGATCTGGGACAGGGTCTGTGGGAGCAGTACTTC
CDR3 protein: CSARDLGQGLWEQYF
J gene: TRBJ2-4
CDR3 length: 15
V gene: TRBV20-1
D gene: TRBD1
clone size: -

CDR3 DNA: TGTGCCAGCAGCCAAGATCCCCCAAAGTATAATTCACCCCTCCACTTT
CDR3 protein: CASSQDPPKYNSPLHF
J gene: TRBJ1-6
CDR3 length: 16
V gene: TRBV4-2
D gene: -
clone size: -

CDR3 DNA: TGTGCCAGCAGCTTAAAAGCCATTGGGGTAGAGACCCAGTACTTC
CDR3 protein: CASSLKAIGVETQYF
J gene: TRBJ2-5
CDR3 length: 15
V gene: TRBV7-8
D gene: -
clone size: few

CDR3 DNA: TGTGCCAGCAGGGGACAGGATTCCTACAATGAGCGGTTCTTC
CDR3 protein: CASRGQDSYNERFF
J gene: TRBJ2-1
CDR3 length: 14
V gene: TRBV5-4
D gene: TRBD1
clone size: -

CDR3 DNA: TGCAGTGCTGGTCCCGGCGGGATAGGGATAGAGCAGTACTTC
CDR3 protein: CSAGPGGIGIEQYF
J gene: TRBJ2-7
CDR3 length: 14
V gene: TRBV20-1
D gene: -
clone size: -

CDR3 DNA: TGTGCCAGCAGCTTCTTAAGCGGGGCGGGGTTCACAGATACGCAGTATTTT
CDR3 protein: CASSFLSGAGFTDTQYF
J gene: TRBJ2-3
CDR3 length: 17
V gene: TRBV5-6
D gene: TRBD2
clone size: -

CDR3 DNA: TGTGCCAGCACAGGACCGGGACAGGCCGCCAAAAACAGTCAGTACTTC
CDR3 protein: CASTGPGQAAKNSQYF
J gene: TRBJ2-4
CDR3 length: 16
V gene: TRBV6-7
D gene: TRBD1
clone size: -

CDR3 DNA: TGTGCCAGCAGGGTGGCGCCGAACACTGAAGCTTTCTTT
CDR3 protein: CASRVAPNTEAFF
J gene: TRBJ1-1
CDR3 length: 13
V gene: TRBV2
D gene: -
clone size: -

CDR3 DNA: TGCAGTGCCCTCGGGGGGGCTAGCGGTTTCACAGATACGCAGTATTTT
CDR3 protein: CSALGGASGFTDTQYF
J gene: TRBJ2-3
CDR3 length: 16
V gene: TRBV20-1
D gene: TRBD2
clone size: few

CDR3 DNA: TGTGCCAGCCATAGCTCCTACAATGAGCAGTACTTC
CDR3 protein: CASHSSYNEQYF
J gene: TRBJ2-7
CDR3 length: 12
V gene: TRBV27
D gene: -
clone size: -

CDR3 DNA: TGTGCCAGCAGCTTAAGACGAGGACAGGGGGGGGGAGAGCAGTACTTC
CDR3 protein: CASSLRRGQGGGEQYF
J gene: TRBJ2-7
CDR3 length: 16
V gene: TRBV7-2
D gene: TRBD1
clone size: -

CDR3 DNA: TGTGCCAGCAGTACGAGGACAGAGAAAGAGACCCAGTTCTTC
CDR3 protein: CASSTRTEKETQFF
J gene: TRBJ2-1
CDR3 length: 14
V gene: TRBV6-5
D gene: -
clone size: -

CDR3 DNA: TGTGCCAGCAGTTTAATCATCCTCCCAGGGAGCTATGGCTACACCTTC
CDR3 protein: CASSLIILPGSYGYTF
J gene: TRBJ1-2
CDR3 length: 16
V gene: TRBV12-3/TRBV12-4
D gene: -
clone size: few

CDR3 DNA: TGTGCCAGCAGTTACTCGAATCCCAGCTCCTATAATTCACCCCTCCACTTT
CDR3 protein: CASSYSNPSSYNSPLHF
J gene: TRBJ1-6
CDR3 length: 17
V gene: TRBV6-5
D gene: -
clone size: -

CDR3 DNA: TGCGCCAGCAGCTTGCTCCTAGCGGAGGGTCATGAGCAGTACTTC
CDR3 protein: CASSLLLAEGHEQYF
J gene: TRBJ2-5
CDR3 length: 15
V gene: TRBV5-5
D gene: TRBD2
clone size: -

CDR3 DNA: TGCGCCAGCAGCTCCCACCCTTACAGGGGTCAAACGAACACTGAAGCTTTCTTT
CDR3 protein: CASSSHPYRGQTNTEAFF
J gene: TRBJ1-1
CDR3 length: 18
V gene: TRBV5-1
D gene: TRBD1
clone size: few

CDR3 DNA: TGTGCCAGCAGGTACCTTCTTGCGAACTATGGCTACACCTTC
CDR3 protein: CASRYLLANYGYTF
J gene: TRBJ1-2
CDR3 length: 14
V gene: TRBV7-2
D gene: -
clone size: -

CDR3 DNA: TGTGCCAGCAGTACGGGTCCCCCCTCACCCCTCCACTTT
CDR3 protein: CASSTGPPSPLHF
J gene: TRBJ1-6
CDR3 length: 13
V gene: TRBV6-6
D gene: -
clone size: few

CDR3 DNA: TGTGCCAGCACTACAGGACAGGGCGACACTGAAGCTTTCTTT
CDR3 protein: CASTTGQGDTEAFF
J gene: TRBJ1-1
CDR3 length: 14
V gene: TRBV3-1
D gene: TRBD1
clone size: -

CDR3 DNA: TGTGCCAGCAGCCCTCCCACGGGACTAGCCGACACTAGCACAGATACGCAGTATTTT
CDR3 protein: CASSPPTGLADTSTDTQYF
J gene: TRBJ2-3
CDR3 length: 19
V gene: TRBV9
D gene: TRBD2
clone size: -

CDR3 DNA: TGTGCCAGCAGCCCCTCCCCGACTAGCGGGGGGACTGAGCAGTTCTTC
CDR3 protein: CASSPSPTSGGTEQFF
J gene: TRBJ2-1
CDR3 length: 16
V gene: TRBV27
D gene: TRBD2
clone size: once

CDR3 DNA: TGTGCCAGCAGCTTAACAGAATACCAAGAGACCCAGTACTTC
CDR3 protein: CASSLTEYQETQYF
J gene: TRBJ2-5
CDR3 length: 14
V gene: TRBV7-8
D gene: -
clone size: -

CDR3 DNA: TGCAGTAGCCCGGTAGCGGTGTCACAAGAGACCCAGTACTTC
CDR3 protein: CSSPVAVSQETQYF
J gene: TRBJ2-5
CDR3 length: 14
V gene: TRBV20-1
D gene: -
clone size: -

CDR3 DNA: TGCAGTGCTAGGAAGGTTATAGCGACCCAAGAGACCCAGTACTTC
CDR3 protein: CSARKVIATQETQYF
J gene: TRBJ2-5
CDR3 length: 15
V gene: TRBV20-1
D gene: -
clone size: few

CDR3 DNA: TGTGCCAGCAGCCCCCAACAGGCAGCCCGAATAAACACCGGGGAGCTGTTTTTT
CDR3 protein: CASSPQQAARINTGELFF
J gene: TRBJ2-2
CDR3 length: 18
V gene: TRBV7-2
D gene: -
clone size: few

CDR3 DNA: TGCAGTGCTAGAGGGGGCTGGTACCAAGAGACCCAGTACTTC
CDR3 protein: CSARGGWYQETQYF
J gene: TRBJ2-5
CDR3 length: 14
V gene: TRBV20-1
D gene: -
clone size: -

CDR3 DNA: TGTGCCAGCAGCTACCTACAGGGAGTCAACGAGCAGTACTTC
CDR3 protein: CASSYLQGVNEQYF
J gene: TRBJ2-7
CDR3 length: 14
V gene: TRBV7-2
D gene: -
clone size: -